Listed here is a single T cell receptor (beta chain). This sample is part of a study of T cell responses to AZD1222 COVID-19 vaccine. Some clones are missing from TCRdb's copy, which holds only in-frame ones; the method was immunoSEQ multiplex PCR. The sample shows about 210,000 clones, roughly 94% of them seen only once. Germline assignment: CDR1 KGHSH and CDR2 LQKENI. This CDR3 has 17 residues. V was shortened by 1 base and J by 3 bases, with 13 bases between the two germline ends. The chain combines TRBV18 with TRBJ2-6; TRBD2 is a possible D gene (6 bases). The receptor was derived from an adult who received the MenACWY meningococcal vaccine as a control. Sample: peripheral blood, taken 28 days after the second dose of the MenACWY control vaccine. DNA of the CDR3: TGTGCCAGCTCACCACGGACGGAGGGGATTGGGGCCAACGTCCTGACTTTC. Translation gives CASSPRTEGIGANVLTF.